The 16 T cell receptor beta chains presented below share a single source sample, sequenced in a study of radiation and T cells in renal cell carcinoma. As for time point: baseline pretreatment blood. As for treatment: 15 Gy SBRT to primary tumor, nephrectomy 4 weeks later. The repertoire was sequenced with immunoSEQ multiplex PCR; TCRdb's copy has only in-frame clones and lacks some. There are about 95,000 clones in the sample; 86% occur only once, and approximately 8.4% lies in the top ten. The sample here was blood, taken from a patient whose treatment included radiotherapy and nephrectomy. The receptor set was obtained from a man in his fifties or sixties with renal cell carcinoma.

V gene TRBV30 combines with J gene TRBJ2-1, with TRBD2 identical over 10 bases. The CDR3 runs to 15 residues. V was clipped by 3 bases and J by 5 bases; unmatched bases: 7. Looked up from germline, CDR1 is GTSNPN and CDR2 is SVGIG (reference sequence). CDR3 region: CAWREPSGSHNEQFF. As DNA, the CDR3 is TGTGCCTGGAGAGAGCCTAGCGGGAGCCACAATGAGCAGTTCTTC.

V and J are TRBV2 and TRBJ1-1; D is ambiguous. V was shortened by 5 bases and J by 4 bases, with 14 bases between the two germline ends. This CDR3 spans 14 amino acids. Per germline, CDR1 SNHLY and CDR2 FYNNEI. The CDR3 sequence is CASSYDNNLTEAFF. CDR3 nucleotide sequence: TGTGCCAGCAGTTATGACAACAACCTCACTGAAGCTTTCTTT.

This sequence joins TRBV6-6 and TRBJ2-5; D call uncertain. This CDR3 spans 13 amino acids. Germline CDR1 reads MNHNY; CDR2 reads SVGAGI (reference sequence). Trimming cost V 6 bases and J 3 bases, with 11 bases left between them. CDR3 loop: CASRPTTKETQYF. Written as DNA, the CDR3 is TGTGCCAGCAGACCAACCACCAAAGAGACCCAGTACTTC.

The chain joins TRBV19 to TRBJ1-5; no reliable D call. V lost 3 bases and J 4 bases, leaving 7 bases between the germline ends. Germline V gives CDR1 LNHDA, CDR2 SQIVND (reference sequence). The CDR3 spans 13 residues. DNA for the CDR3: TGTGCCAGTAGTATGAGAGGGAATCAGCCCCAGCATTTT. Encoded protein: CASSMRGNQPQHF.

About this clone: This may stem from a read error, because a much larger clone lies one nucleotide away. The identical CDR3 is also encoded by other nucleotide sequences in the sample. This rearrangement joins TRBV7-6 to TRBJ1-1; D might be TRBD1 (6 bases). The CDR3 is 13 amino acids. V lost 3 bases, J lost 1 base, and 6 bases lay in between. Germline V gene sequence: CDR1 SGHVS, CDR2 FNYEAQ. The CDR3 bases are TGTGCCAGCAGCTTGGGACAGAACACTGAAGCTTTCTTT. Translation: CASSLGQNTEAFF.

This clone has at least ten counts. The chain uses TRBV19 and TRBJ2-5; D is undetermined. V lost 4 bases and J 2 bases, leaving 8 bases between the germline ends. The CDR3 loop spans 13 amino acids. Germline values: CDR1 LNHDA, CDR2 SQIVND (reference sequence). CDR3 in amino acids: CASSNDFQETQYF. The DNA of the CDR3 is TGTGCCAGTAGTAACGATTTTCAAGAGACCCAGTACTTC.

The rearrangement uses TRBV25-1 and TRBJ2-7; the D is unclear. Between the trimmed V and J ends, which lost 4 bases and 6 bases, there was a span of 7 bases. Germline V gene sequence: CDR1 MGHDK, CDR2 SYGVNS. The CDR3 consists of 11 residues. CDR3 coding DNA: TGTGCCAGCAGTGTTACAAGCGAGCAGTACTTC. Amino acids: CASSVTSEQYF.

As DNA, the CDR3 is TGTGCCAGCAGTCCACGGACTAGCGGGATCTCCTACGAGCAGTACTTC. Protein: CASSPRTSGISYEQYF. The chain couples TRBV28 to TRBJ2-7; the match to TRBD2 covers 12 bases. J lost 0 bases, V lost 5 bases, and 5 bases had no gene match. There are 16 residues in the CDR3. The germline gives CDR1 MDHEN, CDR2 SYDVKM.

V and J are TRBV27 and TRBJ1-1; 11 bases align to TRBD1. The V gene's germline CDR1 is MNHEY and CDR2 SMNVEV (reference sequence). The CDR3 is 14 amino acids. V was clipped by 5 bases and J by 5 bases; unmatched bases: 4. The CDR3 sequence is CASSRGQGVTEAFF. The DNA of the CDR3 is TGTGCCAGCAGTCGGGGACAGGGGGTAACTGAAGCTTTCTTT.

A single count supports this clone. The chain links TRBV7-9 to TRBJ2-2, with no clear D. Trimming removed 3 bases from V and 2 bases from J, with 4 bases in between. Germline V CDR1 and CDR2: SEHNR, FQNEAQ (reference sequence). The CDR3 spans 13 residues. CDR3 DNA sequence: TGTGCCAGCAGCTTTACTAACACCGGGGAGCTGTTTTTT. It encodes CASSFTNTGELFF.

The CDR3 loop is CASSRAGDETQYF. In nucleotides, the CDR3 is TGTGCCAGCAGCCGCGCAGGCGACGAGACCCAGTACTTC. The genes are TRBV7-2 and TRBJ2-5; no clear D. The V end was cut by 5 bases, the J end by 5 bases, with 12 bases between. The CDR3 totals 13 residues. Germline V lookup: CDR1 SGHTA, CDR2 FQGNSA.

The CDR3 protein is CASSKKVGSAQYF. In DNA form, the CDR3 reads TGTGCCAGCAGCAAAAAGGTGGGGAGTGCGCAGTATTTT. This chain connects TRBV7-9 to TRBJ2-3, with D perhaps matching TRBD2 (5 bases). V was trimmed by 5 bases and J by 10 bases, leaving 16 bases between them. CDR3 length: 13 residues. CDR1 SEHNR and CDR2 FQNEAQ come from the germline V gene (reference sequence).

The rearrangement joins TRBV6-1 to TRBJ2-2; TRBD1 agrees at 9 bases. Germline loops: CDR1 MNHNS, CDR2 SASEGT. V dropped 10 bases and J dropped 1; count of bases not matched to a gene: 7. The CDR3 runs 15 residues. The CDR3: CATSSDRGNTGELFF. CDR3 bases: TGTGCCACCTCATCGGACAGGGGGAACACCGGGGAGCTGTTTTTT.

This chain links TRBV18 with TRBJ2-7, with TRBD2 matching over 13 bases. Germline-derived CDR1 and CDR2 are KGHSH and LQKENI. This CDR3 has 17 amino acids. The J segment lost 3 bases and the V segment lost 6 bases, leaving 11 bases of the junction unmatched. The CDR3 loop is CASSRNELAGGVYEQYF. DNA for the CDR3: TGTGCCAGCTCCCGCAACGAACTAGCGGGAGGGGTCTACGAGCAGTACTTC. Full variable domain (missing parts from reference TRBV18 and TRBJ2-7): NAGVMQNPRHLVRRRGQEARLRCSPMKGHSHVYWYRQLPEEGLKFMVYLQKENIIDESGMPKERFSAEFPKEGPSILRIQQVVRGDSAAYFCASSRNELAGGVYEQYFGPGTRLTVT.

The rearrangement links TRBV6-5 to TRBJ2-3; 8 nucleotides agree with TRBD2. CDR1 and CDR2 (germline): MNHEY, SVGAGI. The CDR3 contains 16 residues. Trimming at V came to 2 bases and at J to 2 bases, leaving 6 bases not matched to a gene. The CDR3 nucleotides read TGTGCCAGCAGTTACAATAGCGGGGCAAACACAGATACGCAGTATTTT. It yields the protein CASSYNSGANTDTQYF.

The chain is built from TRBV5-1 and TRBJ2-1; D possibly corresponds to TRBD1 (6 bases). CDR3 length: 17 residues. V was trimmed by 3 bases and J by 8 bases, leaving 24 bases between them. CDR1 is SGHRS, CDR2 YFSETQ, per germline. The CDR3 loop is CASSYEPQGFTDHEQFF. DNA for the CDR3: TGCGCCAGCAGCTATGAACCACAGGGATTTACCGACCATGAGCAGTTCTTC.